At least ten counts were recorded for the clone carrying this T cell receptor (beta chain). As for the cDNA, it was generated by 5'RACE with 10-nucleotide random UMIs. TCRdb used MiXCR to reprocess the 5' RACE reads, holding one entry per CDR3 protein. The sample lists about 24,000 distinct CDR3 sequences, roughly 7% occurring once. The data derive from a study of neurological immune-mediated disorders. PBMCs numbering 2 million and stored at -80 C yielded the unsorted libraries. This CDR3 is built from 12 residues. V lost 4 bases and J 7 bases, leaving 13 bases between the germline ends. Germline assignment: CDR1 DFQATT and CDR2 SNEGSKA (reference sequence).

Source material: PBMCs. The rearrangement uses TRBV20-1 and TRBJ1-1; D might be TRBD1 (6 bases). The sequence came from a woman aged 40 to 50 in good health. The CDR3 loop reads CSATPGQIEAFF. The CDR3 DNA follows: TGCAGTGCTACCCCAGGACAGATTGAAGCTTTCTTT.